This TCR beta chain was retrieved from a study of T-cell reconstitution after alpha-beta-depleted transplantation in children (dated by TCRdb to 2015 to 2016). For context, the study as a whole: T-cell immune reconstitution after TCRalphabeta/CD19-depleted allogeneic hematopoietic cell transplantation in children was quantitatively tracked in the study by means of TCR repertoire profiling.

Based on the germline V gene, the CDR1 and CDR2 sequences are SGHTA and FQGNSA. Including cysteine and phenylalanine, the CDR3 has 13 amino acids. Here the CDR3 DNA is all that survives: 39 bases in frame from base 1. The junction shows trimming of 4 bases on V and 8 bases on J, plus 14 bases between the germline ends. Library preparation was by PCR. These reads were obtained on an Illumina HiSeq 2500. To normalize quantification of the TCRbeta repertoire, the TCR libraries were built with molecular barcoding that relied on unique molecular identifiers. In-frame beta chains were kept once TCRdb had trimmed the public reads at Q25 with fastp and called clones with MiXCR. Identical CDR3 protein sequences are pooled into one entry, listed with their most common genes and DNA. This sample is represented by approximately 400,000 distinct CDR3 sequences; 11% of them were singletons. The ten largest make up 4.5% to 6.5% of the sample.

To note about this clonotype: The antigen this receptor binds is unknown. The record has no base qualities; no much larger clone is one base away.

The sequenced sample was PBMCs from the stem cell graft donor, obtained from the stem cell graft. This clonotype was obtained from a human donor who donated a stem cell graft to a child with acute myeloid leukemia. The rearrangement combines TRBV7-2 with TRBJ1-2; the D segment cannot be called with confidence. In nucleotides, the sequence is TGTGCCAGCAGCTCGACCCAATTGGGAGGCTACACCTTC. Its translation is CASSSTQLGGYTF.